This TCR beta chain derives from a study of Graves' ophthalmopathy and Graves' hyperthyroidism. Findings and caveats of the study: Among thyroid clonotypes expanded above 0.001 frequency, most also appeared in blood. The model's ophthalmopathy progression predictions had around 67% sensitivity and less than 75% specificity.

The V gene lost 1 base and the J gene lost 9 bases, with 10 bases spanning the gap. Germline lookup yields CDR1 SGHTA and CDR2 FQGNSA. The CDR3 has 13 residues. Other autoimmune diseases, uncontrolled infections, pregnancy or lactation ruled patients out of participation. Amplification from RNA transcripts yielded the TCR beta CDR3 regions. Amplification began with first-round RT-PCR using HTBI primers, then second-round multiplex PCR was performed. TCRdb fed the multiplex PCR reads into MiXCR, producing one record per CDR3 protein. Among over a million distinct CDR3 sequences, roughly 35% were seen once, and the ten largest hold over 8.5%. This clonotype was seen at least ten times. As yet, its antigen is unknown.

The sequencing sample was made of peripheral blood or thyroid tissue (not recorded which). The receptor was derived from an adult man with Graves' hyperthyroidism. J is TRBJ1-5 and V is TRBV7-2, with D possibly matching TRBD1 (5 bases). The CDR3 is CASSLDGDWPQHF. CDR3 nucleotides: TGTGCCAGCAGCTTAGACGGGGACTGGCCCCAGCATTTT. Looking up the rest from reference TRBV7-2 and TRBJ1-5 gives the full variable domain: GAGVSQSPSNKVTEKGKDVELRCDPISGHTALYWYRQSLGQGLEFLIYFQGNSAPDKSGLPSDRFSAERTGGSVSTLTIQRTQQEDSAVYLCASSLDGDWPQHFGDGTRLSIL.